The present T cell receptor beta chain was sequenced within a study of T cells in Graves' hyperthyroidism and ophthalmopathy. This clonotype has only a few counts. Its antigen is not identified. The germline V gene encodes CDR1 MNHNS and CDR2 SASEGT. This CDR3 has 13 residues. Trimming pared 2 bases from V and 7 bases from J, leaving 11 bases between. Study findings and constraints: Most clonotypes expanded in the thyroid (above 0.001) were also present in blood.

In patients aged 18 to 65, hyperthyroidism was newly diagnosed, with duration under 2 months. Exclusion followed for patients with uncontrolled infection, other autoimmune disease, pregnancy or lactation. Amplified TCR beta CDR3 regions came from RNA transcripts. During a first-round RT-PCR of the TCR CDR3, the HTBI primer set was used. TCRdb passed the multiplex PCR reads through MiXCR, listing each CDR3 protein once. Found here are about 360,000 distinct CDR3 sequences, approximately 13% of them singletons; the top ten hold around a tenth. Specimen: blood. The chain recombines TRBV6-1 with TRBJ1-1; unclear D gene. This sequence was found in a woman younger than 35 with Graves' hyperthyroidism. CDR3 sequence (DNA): TGTGCCAGCAGTGAACTTTGGGAACTTGAAGCTTTCTTT. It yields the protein CASSELWELEAFF.